These 28 T cell receptor beta chains share one sample of origin, sequenced in a study of molecular identifiers for immune sequencing clone quantification. TCRdb re-analysed the PCR reads in MiXCR, keeping a single row per CDR3 protein. Of 490,000 or so distinct CDR3 sequences in the sample, about a fifth are singletons; the top ten hold 0.7% to 1%. The sequenced sample consisted of naive CD8+ T cells from blood, with Jurkat cell RNA spiked in. Subset: FACS-sorted CD8+CD4-CCR7+CD45RA+ naive T cells. The source is a human donor in good health. Some libraries in this study had Jurkat cell RNA spiked in.

In the case of this clonotype: This sequence may be a read error, since a much larger clone differs from it by one base. This rearrangement joins TRBV4-3 to TRBJ2-6, with D perhaps TRBD1 (5 bases). The CDR3 runs to 15 residues. Germline CDR1 is LGHNA and CDR2 is YSLEER. CDR3 sequence reads: CASSPAHYGANVLSF. The CDR3 coding sequence is TGCGCCAGCAGCCCGGCACATTATGGGGCCAACGTCCTGTCTTTC.

The rearrangement joins TRBV27 to TRBJ2-7; D perhaps matches TRBD1 (6 bases). The CDR3 totals 16 residues. V lost 7 bases, J lost 2 bases, and 21 bases lay in between. Germline values: CDR1 MNHEY, CDR2 SMNVEV (reference sequence). CDR3 nucleotides: TGTGCCAGCACCACTACTCTGGGACAACGCCCCTACGAGCAGTACTTC. Translated, it gives CASTTTLGQRPYEQYF.

Details on this clonotype: A much larger clonotype is one base distant, so this may be a read error. The genes are TRBV30 and TRBJ1-3; tentative D call: TRBD1 (6 bases). CDR1 is GTSNPN, CDR2 SVGIG, per germline (reference sequence). Trimming removed 1 base at V and 0 bases at J, with 19 bases between. The length of the CDR3 is 18 residues. CDR3 sequence reads: CAWSARGQRIYSGNTIYF. DNA for the CDR3: TGTGCCTGGAGTGCACGCGGACAGAGGATATACTCTGGAAACACCATATATTTT.

The table lists this clonotype with a few counts. The gene calls are TRBV10-3 and TRBJ2-7; D may be TRBD1 (5 bases). Germline CDR1 is ENHRY and CDR2 is SYGVKD. CDR3 size: 11 residues. V was cut by 10 bases and J by 5 bases, with 12 bases left in between. CDR3: CATQGDHEQYF. The CDR3 DNA reads TGTGCCACCCAGGGTGACCACGAGCAGTACTTC.

This rearrangement joins TRBV19 to TRBJ1-1; no firm D call. Germline CDR1 LNHDA, CDR2 SQIVND (reference sequence). The length of the CDR3 is 15 residues. Trimming took 5 bases from V and 1 from J, leaving 14 bases between them. The DNA of the CDR3 is TGTGCCAGTAGTCTGACCAAAACAGCGAACACTGAAGCTTTCTTT. It is translated as CASSLTKTANTEAFF.

This clonotype was counted a few times. The V gene is TRBV6-5, the J gene TRBJ2-6; no definite D call. CDR3 length equals 16 residues. V dropped 2 bases and J dropped 0 bases, with 8 bases sitting between them. Germline CDR1 and CDR2: MNHEY and SVGAGI. The CDR3 DNA reads as TGTGCCAGCAGTTACGGGCTAAGCTCTGGGGCCAACGTCCTGACTTTC. The encoded protein is CASSYGLSSGANVLTF.

This clonotype was seen a few times. The chain is built from TRBV7-2 and TRBJ2-2; the match to TRBD1 covers 7 bases. V gave up 5 bases and J gave up 0 bases; unmatched junction bases: 6. Germline V gives CDR1 SGHTA, CDR2 FQGNSA. There are 16 residues in the CDR3. CDR3 in DNA: TGTGCCAGCAGCCAGGAGACAGGGACGAACACCGGGGAGCTGTTTTTT. Protein: CASSQETGTNTGELFF.

In regard to this clonotype: One base away lies a much larger clone, so this may be a sequencing read error. The chain employs TRBV7-6 and TRBJ2-1; D remains ambiguous. Germline CDR1 is SGHVS and CDR2 is FNYEAQ. This CDR3 region has 16 residues. CDR3 in amino acids: CASSKLARSSYNERFF. The CDR3 DNA reads as TGTGCCAGCTCTAAACTCGCCAGGTCATCTTACAATGAGCGGTTCTTC.

This sequence joins TRBV20-1 and TRBJ2-7; D is ambiguous. Trimming cost V 2 bases and J 3 bases, with 11 bases left between them. Germline CDR1 is DFQATT and CDR2 is SNEGSKA (reference sequence). This CDR3 spans 13 amino acids. Here the CDR3 reads CSARTSENYEQYF. The CDR3 coding sequence is TGCAGTGCTAGAACGTCGGAAAACTACGAGCAGTACTTC.

This clonotype has at least ten counts. The chain joins TRBV7-9 to TRBJ1-6; perhaps TRBD1 as D (6 bases). V lost 6 bases and J 7 bases, leaving 16 bases between the germline ends. The CDR3 contains 15 residues. CDR1 SEHNR and CDR2 FQNEAQ come from the germline V gene (reference sequence). The CDR3 DNA is TGTGCCAGCAGGCTAGGTGGGGACACGAATTCACCCCTCCACTTT. Translated, it gives CASRLGGDTNSPLHF.

The chain is built from TRBV3-2 and TRBJ2-1; the DNA was not compared with TRBD1, the D call given in the table. TRBV3-2 is an annotated pseudogene. The length of the CDR3 is 16 residues. CDR3 residues: CASSLIDRSTYNEQFF. The CDR3 nucleotides read TGTGCCAGCAGCCTCATCGACAGGTCCACCTACAATGAGCAGTTCTTC.

The CDR3: CASSLLAGVSSPTDTQYF. The CDR3 coding sequence is TGTGCCAGCAGTTTACTAGCGGGGGTATCGTCCCCCACAGATACGCAGTATTTT. The rearrangement links TRBV12-3 or TRBV12-4 to TRBJ2-3, with 10 bases fitting TRBD2. This CDR3 region has 18 residues. Unmatched junction bases numbered 10, after V lost 2 bases and J lost 2 bases.

The rearrangement links TRBV11-2 to TRBJ2-2; D tentatively fits TRBD1 or TRBD2 (5 bases each). V gave up 2 bases and J gave up 2 bases, with 12 bases separating them. CDR3 length: 16 amino acids. From germline, CDR1 is SGHAT and CDR2 FQNNGV. The CDR3 DNA reads TGTGCCAGCAGCTTAACCGGGACGAGTAACACCGGGGAGCTGTTTTTT. Translated: CASSLTGTSNTGELFF.

Turning to this clonotype: This sequence may be a read error, since a much larger clone differs from it by one base. The chain employs TRBV5-1 and TRBJ1-2, with 11 bases matching TRBD1. The CDR3 consists of 15 residues. Trimming took 7 bases from V and 2 from J; bases not matched to a gene: 7. The germline gives CDR1 SGHRS, CDR2 YFSETQ. This CDR3 reads CASGIGTGGNYGYTF. The DNA for the CDR3 is TGCGCCAGCGGCATTGGGACAGGGGGGAACTATGGCTACACCTTC.

Ten or more counts support this clonotype. This chain joins TRBV20-1 and TRBJ2-3; 7 bases are shared with TRBD2. CDR3 length: 14 residues. After removal of 3 bases from V and 1 base from J, the junction contained 4 bases not matched to a gene. Germline lookup yields CDR1 DFQATT and CDR2 SNEGSKA (reference sequence). The CDR3 sequence is CSASGAGGTDTQYF. CDR3 nucleotide sequence: TGCAGTGCTAGCGGGGCGGGGGGCACAGATACGCAGTATTTT.

This clonotype showed up just a few times. V is TRBV28 and J is TRBJ2-3, with D unresolved. The ends were cut back, 8 bases at V and 4 bases at J, with 13 bases in the middle. Germline V gene data show CDR1 as MDHEN and CDR2 as SYDVKM. CDR3 length equals 13 residues. Here the CDR3 DNA reads TGTGCCAGCCGTCGGCCCCTAGCAGATACGCAGTATTTT. This sequence encodes CASRRPLADTQYF.

This clonotype was counted at least ten times. The genes are TRBV6-2 or TRBV6-3 and TRBJ1-1; D is possibly TRBD1 (5 bases). V lost 2 bases to trimming and J lost 7 bases, with 17 bases between them. The CDR3 totals 15 residues. The germline V gene has CDR1 MNHEY and CDR2 SVGEGT. CDR3 in amino acids: CASSYENWLTDEAFF. The CDR3, as DNA: TGTGCCAGCAGTTACGAGAATTGGCTGACAGATGAAGCTTTCTTT.

There are many counts of this clonotype. The V call is TRBV20-1, the J call TRBJ1-1; D might be TRBD1 (5 bases). Germline loops: CDR1 DFQATT, CDR2 SNEGSKA (reference sequence). The CDR3 has 12 amino acids. Between the trimmed V and J ends, which lost 1 base and 5 bases, there was a span of 8 bases. Here the CDR3 reads CSARGGGTEAFF. CDR3 nucleotide sequence: TGCAGTGCTAGAGGGGGGGGGACTGAAGCTTTCTTT.

The chain has TRBV19 and TRBJ2-4; 8 positions match TRBD2. Germline-derived CDR1 and CDR2 are LNHDA and SQIVND (reference sequence). The CDR3 is 15 amino acids. The trim removed 9 bases at V and 6 bases at J, leaving 13 bases unmatched. The CDR3 DNA is TGTGCCAGCCAAAGTATAGCGGGACATCCAAACATTCAGTACTTC. This sequence encodes CASQSIAGHPNIQYF.

This clonotype was recorded a few times. The chain employs TRBV4-1 and TRBJ1-2, with 8 bases identical to TRBD1. In germline, CDR1 is MGHRA, CDR2 YSYEKL. The CDR3 spans 15 residues. Trimming took 4 bases from V and 4 from J; bases not matched to a gene: 8. The CDR3 DNA follows: TGCGCCAGCAGCCCCCACGGACAGGGACTCTATGGCTACACCTTC. Residues: CASSPHGQGLYGYTF.

The sample holds many counts of this clonotype. The genes are TRBV29-1 and TRBJ2-3; D perhaps matches TRBD2 (7 bases). Trimming removed 3 bases at V and 6 bases at J, with 13 bases between. This CDR3 spans 13 amino acids. In germline, CDR1 is SQVTM, CDR2 ANQGSEA. This chain's CDR3 is CSVDGRGVDTQYF. Written as DNA, the CDR3 is TGCAGCGTTGATGGGAGGGGGGTTGATACGCAGTATTTT.

The table lists this clonotype with many counts. The chain carries TRBV14 and TRBJ2-2, with TRBD1 as a possible D gene (6 bases). Trimming took off 0 bases at V and 4 bases at J, with 18 bases between the two ends. CDR1 is SGHDN, CDR2 FVKESK, per germline. CDR3 length: 18 amino acids. CDR3 sequence reads: CASSQDRGLRSFTGELFF. In nucleotides, the CDR3 is TGTGCCAGCAGCCAAGACAGGGGCCTCCGATCCTTCACCGGGGAGCTGTTTTTT.

This clonotype was recorded many times. V usage is TRBV4-3 and J usage is TRBJ2-7; the D call may be TRBD1 or TRBD2 (5 bases each). In germline, CDR1 is LGHNA, CDR2 YSLEER. The ends were cut back, 1 base at V and 7 bases at J, with 11 bases in the middle. This CDR3 contains 13 residues. The CDR3 loop is CASSQVRDREQYF. The CDR3 DNA reads as TGCGCCAGCAGCCAAGTCCGGGACCGAGAGCAGTACTTC.

A single count supports this clonotype. The CDR3 carries no conserved terminal phenylalanine or tryptophan, so it likely arises from a read error. This sequence joins TRBV29-1 and TRBJ2-1; 8 positions match TRBD2. The germline V gene has CDR1 SQVTM and CDR2 ANQGSEA. CDR3 length: 17 residues. V was clipped by 2 bases and J by 2 bases; unmatched bases: 11. In DNA, the CDR3 is TGCAGCGTTGAAATGGGAGCGGGAGAATGGCCCTACAATGAGCAGTTCCTC. It encodes CSVEMGAGEWPYNEQFL.

This clonotype was counted only a few times. At one of its ends the junction is not consistent with the germline gene, which may arise from a read error. The chain carries TRBV6-6 and TRBJ1-3; D not resolved. This CDR3 is 16 amino acids long. Germline lookup yields CDR1 MNHNY and CDR2 SVGAGI (reference sequence). CDR3: CASGYSLWGSGNTIYF. In nucleotides, the CDR3 is TGTGCCAGCGGTTACTCGCTCTGGGGCTCTGGAAACACCATATATTTT.

The chain employs TRBV2 and TRBJ2-7; D is perhaps TRBD1 or TRBD2 (5 bases each). This CDR3 region has 14 residues. Germline-derived CDR1 and CDR2 are SNHLY and FYNNEI. Trimming took 4 bases from V and 7 from J, leaving 17 bases between them. CDR3 sequence: CASSGEGPLREQYF. In nucleotides, the CDR3 is TGTGCCAGCAGTGGAGAGGGGCCTCTACGAGAGCAGTACTTC.

This clonotype was recorded at least ten times. CDR3 loop: CASSNPGFETQYF. CDR3 sequence (DNA): TGTGCCAGCAGCAACCCTGGATTCGAGACCCAGTACTTC. The chain couples TRBV7-9 to TRBJ2-5, with D hard to call. Germline V gene sequence: CDR1 SEHNR, CDR2 FQNEAQ (reference sequence). The CDR3 is made up of 13 amino acids. Between the trimmed V and J ends, which lost 5 bases and 5 bases, there was a span of 12 bases.

This clonotype showed up many times. The CDR3 spells CASSQDRSTGNQPQHF. The CDR3 DNA reads as TGCGCCAGCAGCCAAGATAGATCCACAGGCAATCAGCCCCAGCATTTT. The chain carries TRBV4-3 and TRBJ1-5; no clear D gene. The CDR3 runs 16 residues. Germline assignment: CDR1 LGHNA and CDR2 YSLEER. Deletions cut 0 bases from V and 2 bases from J, with 11 bases between.